The next 30 T cell receptor beta chains were all read from a single sample in a study of ipilimumab plus nivolumab after autologous stem cell transplantation. Profiling relied on immunoSEQ multiplex PCR, and the TCRdb table lists in-frame clones only, not all of them. The sample carries tens of thousands of clones, 80% to 95% recorded once. The starting material was PBMCs, obtained in a trial of ipilimumab plus nivolumab as post-transplant consolidation. The receptors originated from a male donor with multiple myeloma.

The CDR3 DNA follows: TGCGCCAGCAGCCCCGTGGGGACAGCCAATAACTATGGCTACACCTTC. Protein sequence: CASSPVGTANNYGYTF. The chain joins TRBV4-1 to TRBJ1-2; 7 bases agree with TRBD1. The CDR3 loop spans 16 amino acids. The trim removed 4 bases at V and 1 base at J, leaving 9 bases unmatched. Germline V lookup: CDR1 MGHRA, CDR2 YSYEKL.

This chain connects TRBV6-1 to TRBJ1-5; D not certain. The V end lost 2 bases, the J end lost 2 bases, and 10 bases lay between the germline ends. CDR3 size: 15 residues. From germline, CDR1 is MNHNS and CDR2 SASEGT. CDR3 in amino acids: CASSEWGYGNQPQHF. The DNA for the CDR3 is TGTGCCAGCAGTGAATGGGGTTATGGCAATCAGCCCCAGCATTTT.

CDR3 region: CASSLNGGAMNEQFF. The CDR3 coding sequence is TGTGCCAGCAGCTTAAACGGGGGGGCGATGAATGAGCAGTTCTTC. V and J are TRBV7-3 and TRBJ2-1; 8 nucleotides line up with TRBD2. With 1 base clipped from V and 7 bases from J, the junction kept 6 bases outside the gene matches. The CDR3 has 15 amino acids. Germline lookup yields CDR1 SGHTA and CDR2 FQGTGA.

DNA for the CDR3: TGTGCCAGCAGCCCGCTCGGGCATGTGAACACTGAAGCTTTCTTT. This encodes CASSPLGHVNTEAFF. The chain is built from TRBV5-4 and TRBJ1-1; D is unclear. CDR1 and CDR2 from the germline V gene are SGHNT and YYREEE (reference sequence). V dropped 4 bases and J dropped 0 bases, with 13 bases sitting between them. CDR3 length: 15 residues.

The chain combines TRBV27 with TRBJ2-7, with D unclear. This CDR3 region has 11 residues. CDR1 is MNHEY and CDR2 is SMNVEV in the germline V gene (reference sequence). V dropped 4 bases and J dropped 4 bases, with 5 bases sitting between them. The CDR3 spells CASSYSYEQYF. The DNA for the CDR3 is TGTGCCAGCAGTTACTCGTACGAGCAGTACTTC.

This chain links TRBV30 with TRBJ2-2, with a tentative D call TRBD2 (5 bases). Between the trimmed V and J ends, which lost 2 bases and 4 bases, there was a span of 5 bases. The CDR3 spans 12 residues. CDR1 and CDR2 (germline): GTSNPN, SVGIG (reference sequence). CDR3 nucleotides: TGTGCCTGGAGTCGGGGCACCGGGGAGCTGTTTTTT. Its protein is CAWSRGTGELFF.

Concerning this clone: Other DNA sequences in this sample translate to the same CDR3. This chain joins TRBV7-2 and TRBJ2-2, with D uncertain. Per the germline V gene, CDR1 is SGHTA and CDR2 is FQGNSA. The CDR3 totals 14 residues. Trimming took 1 base from V and 1 from J, leaving 4 bases between them. CDR3 sequence reads: CASSLGLNTGELFF. The CDR3 DNA sequence: TGTGCCAGCAGCTTAGGGCTGAACACCGGGGAGCTGTTTTTT.

This chain uses TRBV5-6 with TRBJ2-1; D is ambiguous. Trimming removed 0 bases at V and 7 bases at J, with 14 bases between. In germline, CDR1 is SGHDT, CDR2 YYEEEE. The CDR3 is 15 amino acids. CDR3 protein: CASSLELLRGNEQFF. DNA for the CDR3: TGTGCCAGCAGCTTGGAACTACTGCGTGGGAATGAGCAGTTCTTC.

Turning to this clone: Relative to the germline gene, one junction end is altered; a read error may explain this. The V call is TRBV6-5, the J call TRBJ2-7, with 8 bases identical to TRBD1. The CDR3 contains 12 residues. Germline-derived CDR1 and CDR2 are MNHEY and SVGAGI. DNA for the CDR3: TGTACCAGCAGCACAGGGGGCTACGAGCAGTACTTC. Protein product: CTSSTGGYEQYF.

V gene TRBV25-1 combines with J gene TRBJ1-4, with D uncertain. The length of the CDR3 is 15 residues. Trimming cost V 0 bases and J 7 bases, with 12 bases left between them. Germline loops: CDR1 MGHDK, CDR2 SYGVNS. The CDR3 nucleotides read TGTGCCAGCAGTGAATATAGCCCGATCGGTGAAAAACTGTTTTTT. Translating gives CASSEYSPIGEKLFF.

The gene calls are TRBV21-1 and TRBJ1-5; no DNA check was done on the table's D call, TRBD1. TRBV21-1 is a pseudogene segment. The length of the CDR3 is 14 residues. The CDR3 protein is CASSKGPSNQPQHF. CDR3 DNA: TGTGCCAGCAGCAAAGGGCCCAGCAATCAGCCCCAGCATTTT.

The V and J genes are TRBV6-6 and TRBJ1-2, with TRBD1 matching over 8 bases. Germline lookup yields CDR1 MNHNY and CDR2 SVGAGI (reference sequence). V shed 8 bases and J 8 bases; nucleotides not matched to a gene: 13. This CDR3 has 14 amino acids. The CDR3 DNA reads TGTGCCAGCCTCCGGACAGGGCGGGCGGACGGCTACACCTTC. This sequence encodes CASLRTGRADGYTF.

The DNA of the CDR3 is TGTGCCAGCAGCAAAGGACGGTTTTGCGAGCAGTACTTC. Encoded protein: CASSKGRFCEQYF. V and J are TRBV21-1 and TRBJ2-7. TRBV21-1 is a pseudogene segment. The CDR3 is 13 amino acids.

The chain recombines TRBV29-1 with TRBJ2-3, with D unclear. Between the trimmed V and J ends, which lost 4 bases and 3 bases, there was a span of 8 bases. The CDR3 spans 12 residues. The germline V gene has CDR1 SQVTM and CDR2 ANQGSEA. CDR3 amino acids: CSVVVRTDTQYF. CDR3 in DNA: TGCAGCGTTGTGGTGCGGACAGATACGCAGTATTTT.

V usage is TRBV19 and J usage is TRBJ1-4; a possible D gene is TRBD1 (5 bases). From germline, CDR1 is LNHDA and CDR2 SQIVND (reference sequence). Trimming left V 3 bases short and J 4 bases short, with 12 bases between. The CDR3 is 15 amino acids. CDR3 in amino acids: CASSMGEGLNEKLFF. In nucleotides, the CDR3 is TGTGCCAGTAGTATGGGGGAGGGGCTTAATGAAAAACTGTTTTTT.

The chain joins TRBV30 to TRBJ1-1; D call uncertain. The germline gives CDR1 GTSNPN, CDR2 SVGIG (reference sequence). The CDR3 loop spans 12 amino acids. V was cut by 1 base and J by 10 bases, with 13 bases left in between. The CDR3 DNA reads TGTGCCTGGAGTGCCTCGGATTTGGGAGCTTTCTTT. Its translation is CAWSASDLGAFF.

This chain uses TRBV5-1 with TRBJ2-3, with D hard to call. Germline assignment: CDR1 SGHRS and CDR2 YFSETQ. Trimming stripped 1 base from V and 2 bases from J, with 11 bases between. The CDR3 spans 15 residues. CDR3 nucleotide sequence: TGCGCCAGCAGCTTGCAGGAACCGAACACAGATACGCAGTATTTT. Its translation is CASSLQEPNTDTQYF.

This chain links TRBV7-2 with TRBJ1-3; 9 bases are shared with TRBD1. The CDR3 covers 16 residues. V was pared by 2 bases and J by 4 bases, with 6 bases of the junction left unmatched. Germline CDR1 SGHTA, CDR2 FQGNSA. The CDR3 loop is CASSLQQGARGNTIYF. The CDR3 DNA sequence: TGTGCCAGCAGCTTACAACAGGGGGCGCGGGGAAACACCATATATTTT.

V usage is TRBV19 and J usage is TRBJ2-1; 11 bases fit TRBD2. Germline CDR1 is LNHDA and CDR2 is SQIVND (reference sequence). V lost 6 bases to trimming and J lost 8 bases; unmatched junction nucleotides: 9. The CDR3 runs to 15 residues. The CDR3, as DNA: TGTGCCAGTAGCTCGACACTAGCGGGAGTTTATGAGCAGTTCTTC. Translating it yields CASSSTLAGVYEQFF.

J is TRBJ2-3 and V is TRBV25-1; D tentatively reads TRBD1 or TRBD2 (5 bases each). The V gene lost 3 bases and the J gene lost 4 bases, with 20 bases spanning the gap. The germline V gene has CDR1 MGHDK and CDR2 SYGVNS. This CDR3 is built from 17 residues. The CDR3 DNA is TGTGCCAGCAGTGAGCCCGGGGCCTCACTAGAATCAGATACGCAGTATTTT. This translates into CASSEPGASLESDTQYF. Full variable domain (missing parts from reference TRBV25-1 and TRBJ2-3): EADIYQTPRYLVIGTGKKITLECSQTMGHDKMYWYQQDPGMELHLIHYSYGVNSTEKGDLSSESTVSRIRTEHFPLTLESARPSHTSQYLCASSEPGASLESDTQYFGPGTRLTVL.

The V gene is TRBV30, the J gene TRBJ2-5; maybe TRBD2 (5 bases). Germline V gives CDR1 GTSNPN, CDR2 SVGIG (reference sequence). The CDR3 sequence is 12 residues long. V lost 2 bases, J lost 5 bases, and 9 bases lay in between. CDR3 region: CAWSPGWETQYF. CDR3 DNA sequence: TGTGCCTGGAGTCCGGGGTGGGAGACCCAGTACTTC.

The CDR3 sequence is CASSRPGEAFF. The CDR3 DNA reads as TGTGCCAGCAGCCGCCCGGGGGAAGCTTTCTTT. The chain is built from TRBV5-4 and TRBJ1-1, with no clear D. The CDR3 length is 11 residues. Germline values: CDR1 SGHNT, CDR2 YYREEE (reference sequence). V dropped 4 bases and J dropped 8 bases, with 9 bases sitting between them.

The chain couples TRBV7-2 to TRBJ2-3, with 7 positions matching TRBD2. Germline values: CDR1 SGHTA, CDR2 FQGNSA. The CDR3 is made up of 17 amino acids. Unmatched junction bases numbered 11, after V lost 4 bases and J lost 1 base. CDR3 in DNA: TGTGCCAGCAGCTGGGTGCGGGGGTCTTCCCGCACAGATACGCAGTATTTT. Protein sequence: CASSWVRGSSRTDTQYF. Full variable domain (remainder filled in from reference TRBV7-2 and TRBJ2-3): GAGVSQSPSNKVTEKGKDVELRCDPISGHTALYWYRQSLGQGLEFLIYFQGNSAPDKSGLPSDRFSAERTGGSVSTLTIQRTQQEDSAVYLCASSWVRGSSRTDTQYFGPGTRLTVL.

This clone appeared a single time. This chain uses TRBV27 with TRBJ2-5, with D possibly being TRBD1 (5 bases). Germline CDR1 and CDR2: MNHEY and SMNVEV (reference sequence). Trimming removed 6 bases from V and 3 bases from J, with 14 bases in between. The CDR3 is made up of 14 amino acids. CDR3 loop: CASSRIMTEETQYF. The DNA for the CDR3 is TGTGCCAGCAGCCGAATCATGACAGAAGAGACCCAGTACTTC.

The chain couples TRBV7-9 to TRBJ1-2; D is unresolved. CDR1 is SEHNR and CDR2 is FQNEAQ in the germline V gene (reference sequence). This CDR3 is 13 amino acids long. Trimming removed 3 bases at V and 2 bases at J, with 7 bases between. The CDR3 DNA reads as TGTGCCAGCAGCTTGAACAGCAACTATGGCTACACCTTC. Protein: CASSLNSNYGYTF.

The chain employs TRBV2 and TRBJ2-1; TRBD2 might be the D (7 bases). V was shortened by 7 bases and J by 6 bases, with 19 bases between the two germline ends. The CDR3 covers 15 residues. Germline CDR1 reads SNHLY; CDR2 reads FYNNEI. CDR3 bases: TGTGCCAGCACCGGCCGGGGGGCCACGATCAATGAGCAGTTCTTC. It codes for CASTGRGATINEQFF.

The rearrangement joins TRBV9 to TRBJ2-7; TRBD2 aligns across 8 bases. Looked up from germline, CDR1 is SGDLS and CDR2 is YYNGEE. This CDR3 is 15 amino acids long. V was clipped by 0 bases and J by 1 base; unmatched bases: 3. The CDR3 DNA is TGTGCCAGCAGCGTAGGAGGCGGGGGGTCCTACGAGCAGTACTTC. The encoded protein is CASSVGGGGSYEQYF.

The chain has TRBV18 and TRBJ1-6; the D gene is possibly TRBD1 (5 bases). Germline V gene data show CDR1 as KGHSH and CDR2 as LQKENI. The CDR3 sequence is 13 residues long. Between the trimmed V and J ends, which lost 5 bases and 5 bases, there was a span of 7 bases. DNA of the CDR3: TGTGCCAGCTCAGGGACCCATAATTCACCCCTCCACTTT. It encodes CASSGTHNSPLHF.

The J gene is TRBJ1-1, the V gene TRBV5-6; D is perhaps TRBD1 (5 bases). Germline V gene lookup returns CDR1 SGHDT and CDR2 YYEEEE. This CDR3 is built from 13 residues. Trimming pared 4 bases from V and 7 bases from J, leaving 14 bases between. Written as DNA, the CDR3 is TGTGCCAGCAGCCTTTTGGGGGTTAATGAAGCTTTCTTT. Protein product: CASSLLGVNEAFF.

The sample holds one count of this clone. The chain links TRBV7-2 to TRBJ1-1, with D maybe TRBD1 (5 bases). Germline loops: CDR1 SGHTA, CDR2 FQGNSA. V was clipped by 6 bases and J by 4 bases, with 15 bases between them. CDR3 length: 14 residues. The CDR3 region has the DNA TGTGCCAGCAGACGAGTCGGGGGAGGCACTGAAGCTTTCTTT. Its protein is CASRRVGGGTEAFF.